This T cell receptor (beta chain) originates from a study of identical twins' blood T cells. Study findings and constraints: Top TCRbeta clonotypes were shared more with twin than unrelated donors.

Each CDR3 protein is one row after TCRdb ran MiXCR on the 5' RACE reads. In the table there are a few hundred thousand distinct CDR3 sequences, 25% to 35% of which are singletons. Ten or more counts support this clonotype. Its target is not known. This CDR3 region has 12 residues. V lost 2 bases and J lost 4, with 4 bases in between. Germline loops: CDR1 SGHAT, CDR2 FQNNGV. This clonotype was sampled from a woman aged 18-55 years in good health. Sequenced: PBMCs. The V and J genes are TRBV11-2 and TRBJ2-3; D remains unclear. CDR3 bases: TGTGCCAGCAGCTTAAAGGCAGATACGCAGTATTTT. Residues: CASSLKADTQYF. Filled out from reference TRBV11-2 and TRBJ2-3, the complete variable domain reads EAGVAQSPRYKIIEKRQSVAFWCNPISGHATLYWYQQILGQGPKLLIQFQNNGVVDDSQLPKDRFSAERLKGVDSTLKIQPAKLEDSAVYLCASSLKADTQYFGPGTRLTVL.